What follows are 28 T cell receptor beta chains derived from one specimen sequenced in a study of somatic mutations in cytotoxic T cells in rheumatoid arthritis. Some clones are missing from TCRdb's copy, which holds only in-frame ones; the method was immunoSEQ multiplex PCR. The sample records about 19,000 clones, around 85% being singletons. Sequenced: CD8+ T cells sorted from blood. The receptors come from a woman aged 40 to 50 with rheumatoid arthritis.

The chain links TRBV28 to TRBJ2-1; D gene ambiguous. V was trimmed by 5 bases and J by 3 bases, leaving 5 bases between them. Germline assignment: CDR1 MDHEN and CDR2 SYDVKM. This CDR3 is built from 12 residues. In DNA, the CDR3 is TGTGCCAGCAGTCCACACTACAATGAGCAGTTCTTC. Translated, it gives CASSPHYNEQFF.

The chain is built from TRBV5-5 and TRBJ2-5; D possibly corresponds to TRBD2 (6 bases). The germline gives CDR1 SGHKS, CDR2 YYEKEE (reference sequence). The CDR3 spans 15 residues. V was pared by 2 bases and J by 2 bases, with 13 bases between. CDR3 DNA: TGTGCCAGCAGCTTTTGGGGGGAGGAACAAGAGACCCAGTACTTC. Its translation is CASSFWGEEQETQYF. The full variable domain, completed using reference TRBV5-5 and TRBJ2-5, is DAGVTQSPTHLIKTRGQQVTLRCSPISGHKSVSWYQQVLGQGPQFIFQYYEKEERGRGNFPDRFSARQFPNYSSELNVNALLLGDSALYLCASSFWGEEQETQYFGPGTRLLVL.

The genes are TRBV5-5 and TRBJ2-1, with a tentative D call TRBD2 (6 bases). Germline values: CDR1 SGHKS, CDR2 YYEKEE (reference sequence). The germline V and J ends were trimmed by 4 bases and 5 bases, with 19 bases remaining between them. This CDR3 is 16 amino acids long. CDR3 sequence reads: CASSPGLTPSNNEQFF. CDR3 nucleotide sequence: TGTGCCAGCAGCCCGGGACTCACTCCCTCGAACAATGAGCAGTTCTTC.

This clone has just one count. The chain combines TRBV27 with TRBJ2-3; D not certain. Trimming stripped 3 bases from V and 3 bases from J, with 10 bases between. This CDR3 has 14 amino acids. Per germline, CDR1 MNHEY and CDR2 SMNVEV (reference sequence). The CDR3: CASSFIPRTDTQYF. The CDR3 DNA is TGTGCCAGCAGTTTCATCCCGCGGACAGATACGCAGTATTTT.

The chain links TRBV4-1 to TRBJ2-3, with 7 nucleotides matching TRBD1. The CDR3 spans 15 residues. The junction had 10 bases not matched to a gene; V was cut back by 3 bases and J by 7 bases. Germline CDR1 is MGHRA and CDR2 is YSYEKL. CDR3 sequence (DNA): TGCGCCAGCAGCCAGGGCAACTCAGGGGGATATACGCAGTATTTT. It translates to CASSQGNSGGYTQYF.

The J gene is TRBJ1-1, the V gene TRBV25-1; TRBD1 matches at 9 bases. The CDR3 runs 16 residues. Losses at the gene ends were 3 bases for V and 6 bases for J; bases not matched to a gene: 11. The germline gives CDR1 MGHDK, CDR2 SYGVNS. CDR3 in amino acids: CASSDEDRGIIAEAFF. In DNA form, the CDR3 reads TGTGCCAGCAGTGATGAGGACAGGGGAATTATTGCTGAAGCTTTCTTT.

This clone appeared a few times. J is TRBJ2-7 and V is TRBV6-5; tentatively, D is TRBD1 (6 bases). Between the trimmed V and J ends, which lost 5 bases and 5 bases, there was a span of 7 bases. This CDR3 is built from 11 residues. The germline V gene has CDR1 MNHEY and CDR2 SVGAGI. CDR3 region: CASSQGNEQYF. The CDR3 nucleotides read TGTGCCAGCAGTCAGGGGAACGAGCAGTACTTC.

The genes are TRBV19 and TRBJ1-1; D gene uncertain. Germline V CDR1 and CDR2: LNHDA, SQIVND (reference sequence). Trimming removed 6 bases from V and 0 bases from J, with 8 bases in between. The CDR3 totals 13 residues. CDR3 bases: TGTGCCAGTAGCCGTTTTTTGAACACTGAAGCTTTCTTT. Protein sequence: CASSRFLNTEAFF.

This clone occurred once. The chain carries TRBV5-4 and TRBJ2-1; 11 bases fit TRBD2. The CDR3 spans 16 residues. The junction had 3 bases not matched to a gene; V was cut back by 0 bases and J by 4 bases. Germline V gene lookup returns CDR1 SGHNT and CDR2 YYREEE (reference sequence). The CDR3 nucleotides read TGTGCCAGCAGCTTGGCCGGGACTAGCGGTTACAATGAGCAGTTCTTC. Its protein product is CASSLAGTSGYNEQFF.

The chain couples TRBV5-4 to TRBJ2-2; 16 positions agree with TRBD2. The CDR3 loop spans 18 amino acids. Germline CDR1 and CDR2: SGHNT and YYREEE (reference sequence). V shed 4 bases and J 3 bases; nucleotides not matched to a gene: 6. The CDR3 spells CASSPGLAGGPDTGELFF. CDR3 bases: TGTGCCAGCAGCCCGGGACTAGCGGGAGGGCCGGACACCGGGGAGCTGTTTTTT. The full variable domain, in which reference TRBV5-4 and TRBJ2-2 provide the parts outside the CDR3, is ETGVTQSPTHLIKTRGQQVTLRCSSQSGHNTVSWYQQALGQGPQFIFQYYREEENGRGNFPPRFSGLQFPNYSSELNVNALELDDSALYLCASSPGLAGGPDTGELFFGEGSRLTVL.

As to this clone: This sample includes further DNA sequences coding for the same CDR3. The gene calls are TRBV6-5 and TRBJ2-7, with D unresolved. The CDR3 consists of 13 residues. Germline assignment: CDR1 MNHEY and CDR2 SVGAGI. The V end lost 0 bases, the J end lost 1 base, and 4 bases lay between the germline ends. The CDR3 DNA is TGTGCCAGCAGTTACTCTACATCCTACGAGCAGTACTTC. Translated, it gives CASSYSTSYEQYF.

The CDR3 nucleotides read TGTGCCAGCAGTGAAAGGGAGGGGCTGATGAACACTGAAGCTTTCTTT. Translated: CASSEREGLMNTEAFF. The gene calls are TRBV2 and TRBJ1-1; D is possibly TRBD1 (5 bases). Germline V lookup: CDR1 SNHLY, CDR2 FYNNEI. The CDR3 length is 16 residues. V was shortened by 2 bases and J by 0 bases, with 13 bases between the two germline ends.

The gene calls are TRBV28 and TRBJ2-1, with 7 nucleotides matching TRBD1. Germline CDR1 MDHEN, CDR2 SYDVKM. Trimming took 6 bases from V and 2 from J; bases not matched to a gene: 4. CDR3 length equals 14 residues. The CDR3 DNA is TGTGCCAGCAGCCTTGGACAGGCCTACAATGAGCAGTTCTTC. It is translated as CASSLGQAYNEQFF.

The chain uses TRBV7-2 and TRBJ2-7, with 7 bases that match TRBD2. The V and J ends lost 6 bases and 2 bases, in that order; junction bases with no gene match: 4. CDR3 size: 13 residues. The germline CDR1 and CDR2 sequences are SGHTA and FQGNSA. CDR3 loop: CASRGRGTYEQYF. DNA for the CDR3: TGTGCCAGCAGGGGGCGGGGGACCTACGAGCAGTACTTC. Full variable domain (remainder filled in from reference TRBV7-2 and TRBJ2-7): GAGVSQSPSNKVTEKGKDVELRCDPISGHTALYWYRQSLGQGLEFLIYFQGNSAPDKSGLPSDRFSAERTGGSVSTLTIQRTQQEDSAVYLCASRGRGTYEQYFGPGTRLTVT.

Note on this clone: The conserved closing phenylalanine or tryptophan is absent in this CDR3, likely reflecting a read error. The CDR3 DNA reads as TGTGCCAGCGGGGGCAGGGGCTACGAGCAGTACCTC. This translates into CASGGRGYEQYL. The genes are TRBV6-6 and TRBJ2-7; D might be TRBD1 (6 bases). The V gene lost 8 bases and the J gene lost 3 bases, with 11 bases spanning the gap. Germline loops: CDR1 MNHNY, CDR2 SVGAGI (reference sequence). The CDR3 has 12 residues.

This chain links TRBV5-8 with TRBJ1-5; 7 nucleotides agree with TRBD1. J was trimmed by 0 bases and V by 4 bases; bases with no gene match: 4. The CDR3 runs 15 residues. CDR1 and CDR2 (germline): SGHTS, YDEGEE. CDR3 loop: CASSVGQHSNQPQHF. In nucleotides, the CDR3 is TGTGCCAGCAGCGTGGGACAGCATAGCAATCAGCCCCAGCATTTT.

This sequence joins TRBV7-6 and TRBJ2-7; D possibly corresponds to TRBD1 (6 bases). This CDR3 region has 14 residues. V lost 0 bases, J lost 6 bases, and 12 bases lay in between. The germline CDR1 and CDR2 sequences are SGHVS and FNYEAQ. The CDR3 sequence is CASSLAGAGPEQYF. In DNA, the CDR3 is TGTGCCAGCAGCTTAGCGGGGGCTGGGCCCGAGCAGTACTTC.

This clone was observed a few times. The gene calls are TRBV12-5 and TRBJ2-1; 9 bases agree with TRBD2. V lost 6 bases, J lost 5 bases, and 11 bases stayed unmatched. This CDR3 is 16 amino acids long. CDR1 and CDR2 (germline): LGHNT, FRNRAP. The CDR3 here is CASGLPIAGVHNEQFF. The CDR3 DNA reads TGTGCTAGTGGCCTCCCAATAGCGGGAGTGCACAATGAGCAGTTCTTC. Supplemented by reference TRBV12-5 and TRBJ2-1, the full variable domain reads DARVTQTPRHKVTEMGQEVTMRCQPILGHNTVFWYRQTMMQGLELLAYFRNRAPLDDSGMPKDRFSAEMPDATLATLKIQPSEPRDSAVYFCASGLPIAGVHNEQFFGPGTRLTVL.

The chain recombines TRBV10-3 with TRBJ2-7, with D maybe TRBD1 (5 bases). Germline V gene data show CDR1 as ENHRY and CDR2 as SYGVKD. CDR3 length: 14 residues. The V and J ends lost 0 bases and 3 bases respectively, with 9 bases between them. The CDR3 region has the DNA TGTGCCATCAGTGAGTCGAGACAGATCTACGAGCAGTACTTC. Protein sequence: CAISESRQIYEQYF.

The chain uses TRBV10-3 and TRBJ2-3, with TRBD2 matching over 8 bases. The V gene's germline CDR1 is ENHRY and CDR2 SYGVKD. V gave up 8 bases and J gave up 6 bases; unmatched junction bases: 10. This CDR3 is built from 14 residues. This chain's CDR3 is CAIEAGTSVDTQYF. The CDR3 DNA reads as TGTGCCATCGAAGCCGGGACTAGTGTTGATACGCAGTATTTT.

CDR3 sequence reads: CASSNTGTGANVLTF. DNA of the CDR3: TGTGCCAGCAGCAACACAGGGACTGGGGCCAACGTCCTGACTTTC. The chain is built from TRBV7-8 and TRBJ2-6; a possible D gene is TRBD1 (6 bases). With 5 bases removed from V and 2 bases from J, the gap between germline ends came to 10 bases. CDR3 length equals 15 residues. Germline V gene data show CDR1 as SGHVS and CDR2 as FQNEAQ.

The chain combines TRBV19 with TRBJ1-2, with TRBD1 as a possible D gene (5 bases). Germline loops: CDR1 LNHDA, CDR2 SQIVND (reference sequence). With 5 bases removed from V and 14 bases from J, the gap between germline ends came to 15 bases. The length of the CDR3 is 11 residues. CDR3 bases: TGTGCCAGTAGTGGGGGACTGCTATTAACCTTC. As protein: CASSGGLLLTF.

V gene TRBV11-3 combines with J gene TRBJ2-1; TRBD1 might be the D (5 bases). The CDR3 has 14 amino acids. The V end was cut by 5 bases, the J end by 2 bases, with 10 bases between. Germline CDR1 SGHNT, CDR2 YENEEA. CDR3: CASSPSGTYNEQFF. The CDR3 DNA reads as TGTGCCAGCAGCCCCTCAGGGACCTACAATGAGCAGTTCTTC.

CDR3 protein: CASSHLAGEMADTQYF. In DNA form, the CDR3 reads TGTGCCAGCAGTCATTTAGCGGGAGAAATGGCAGATACGCAGTATTTT. The chain carries TRBV27 and TRBJ2-3, with 9 bases fitting TRBD2. The V segment lost 5 bases and the J segment 4 bases; nucleotides outside the gene matches: 10. Per germline, CDR1 MNHEY and CDR2 SMNVEV (reference sequence). The CDR3 is 16 amino acids.

The chain combines TRBV7-9 with TRBJ1-1; weak D call: TRBD1 (5 bases). The germline gives CDR1 SEHNR, CDR2 FQNEAQ (reference sequence). The V and J ends lost 8 bases and 7 bases respectively, with 14 bases between them. This CDR3 is built from 12 residues. CDR3 nucleotide sequence: TGTGCCAGCGGGGGGGAGGGGTATGAAGCTTTCTTT. This translates into CASGGEGYEAFF.

This rearrangement joins TRBV7-9 to TRBJ2-7; TRBD2 matches at 13 bases. Trimming cost V 0 bases and J 4 bases; bases outside gene matches: 9. Germline CDR1 reads SEHNR; CDR2 reads FQNEAQ (reference sequence). The CDR3 contains 18 residues. CDR3 in DNA: TGTGCCAGCAGCTTAGCAGTACTAGCGGGAGGGCCGGTTTACGAGCAGTACTTC. This encodes CASSLAVLAGGPVYEQYF.

To note about this clone: Distinct nucleotide sequences in the sample also encode this CDR3. CDR3 nucleotides: TGTGCCAGCAGTTTAGACCCGGGGGACAGGGGTCAATATGGCTACACCTTC. This encodes CASSLDPGDRGQYGYTF. The V and J genes are TRBV27 and TRBJ1-2; 10 bases agree with TRBD1. CDR1 and CDR2 from the germline V gene are MNHEY and SMNVEV (reference sequence). The CDR3 sequence is 17 residues long. Unmatched junction bases numbered 11, after V lost 2 bases and J lost 5 bases.

This rearrangement joins TRBV15 to TRBJ2-5; TRBD2 agrees at 10 bases. The CDR3 contains 16 residues. V lost 0 bases and J lost 4; bases outside the gene matches: 5. Germline loops: CDR1 LNHNV, CDR2 YYDKDF (reference sequence). This CDR3 is CATSREASGSGETQYF. CDR3 bases: TGTGCCACCAGCAGAGAGGCTAGCGGGAGTGGAGAGACCCAGTACTTC.